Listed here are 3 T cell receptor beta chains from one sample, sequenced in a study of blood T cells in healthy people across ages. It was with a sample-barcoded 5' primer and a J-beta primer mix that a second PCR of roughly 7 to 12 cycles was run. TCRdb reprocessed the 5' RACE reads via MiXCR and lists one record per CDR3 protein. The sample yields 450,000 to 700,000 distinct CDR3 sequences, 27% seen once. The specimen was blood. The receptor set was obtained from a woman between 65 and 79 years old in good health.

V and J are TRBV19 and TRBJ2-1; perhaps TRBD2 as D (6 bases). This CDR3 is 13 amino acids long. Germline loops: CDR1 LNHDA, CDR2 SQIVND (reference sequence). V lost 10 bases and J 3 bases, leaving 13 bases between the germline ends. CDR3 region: CATKAGGYNEQFF. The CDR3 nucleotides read TGTGCCACCAAGGCCGGGGGCTACAATGAGCAGTTCTTC.

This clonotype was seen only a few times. In DNA form, the CDR3 reads TGTGCCAGCAAAAATCAGAGATTTAACACTGAAGCTTTCTTT. It yields the protein CASKNQRFNTEAFF. This chain connects TRBV6-2 or TRBV6-3 to TRBJ1-1; D is uncertain. Germline CDR1 is MNHEY and CDR2 is SVGEGT. V was shortened by 7 bases and J by 2 bases, with 14 bases between the two germline ends. The CDR3 has 14 residues.

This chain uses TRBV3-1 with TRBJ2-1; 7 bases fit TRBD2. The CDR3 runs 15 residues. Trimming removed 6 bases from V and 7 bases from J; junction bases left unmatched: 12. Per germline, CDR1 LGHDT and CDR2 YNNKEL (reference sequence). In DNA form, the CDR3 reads TGTGCCAGCAGGAAAGCGGGGATCCGTGGAAATGAGCAGTTCTTC. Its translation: CASRKAGIRGNEQFF.